What follows are 27 T cell receptor beta chains derived from one specimen sequenced in a study of cytomegalovirus exposure and HLA in healthy donors. PCR amplification relied on 60 Vbeta primers (plus 13 Jbeta primers). The data were produced by immunoSEQ multiplex PCR, yet TCRdb's version contains in-frame clones alone and is incomplete. The sample lists about 130,000 clones, approximately 68% seen once, with 1.6% in the top ten. The sequenced sample consisted of PBMCs. These receptors were collected from a man aged 25 to 45 in good health and CMV-seropositive.

The sample holds one count of this clone. This chain joins TRBV6-1 and TRBJ1-2, with 8 nucleotides matching TRBD1. Germline V lookup: CDR1 MNHNS, CDR2 SASEGT. The CDR3 extends over 15 amino acids. Trimming took 7 bases from V and 3 from J; bases not matched to a gene: 10. This CDR3 reads CASTPLLTGDYGYTF. The CDR3 region has the DNA TGTGCCAGCACTCCCCTATTGACAGGGGACTATGGCTACACCTTC.

V usage is TRBV2 and J usage is TRBJ2-7; TRBD2 agrees at 7 bases. The CDR3 consists of 16 residues. The V gene's germline CDR1 is SNHLY and CDR2 FYNNEI. Trimming removed 6 bases from V and 1 base from J; junction bases left unmatched: 12. The CDR3 region has the DNA TGTGCCAGCAGGGACAAACCGGGACTACCGTCCTACGAGCAGTACTTC. Translating gives CASRDKPGLPSYEQYF.

V is TRBV7-2 and J is TRBJ2-5; D might be TRBD1 (6 bases). Trimming left V 5 bases short and J 6 bases short, with 16 bases between. This CDR3 comprises 14 residues. Germline lookup yields CDR1 SGHTA and CDR2 FQGNSA. The CDR3 region has the DNA TGTGCCAGCAGCACAGGGAGCGAGGTGAAGACCCAGTACTTC. This encodes CASSTGSEVKTQYF. Using reference TRBV7-2 and TRBJ2-5 for the parts outside the CDR3, the full variable domain is GAGVSQSPSNKVTEKGKDVELRCDPISGHTALYWYRQSLGQGLEFLIYFQGNSAPDKSGLPSDRFSAERTGGSVSTLTIQRTQQEDSAVYLCASSTGSEVKTQYFGPGTRLLVL.

The genes are TRBV18 and TRBJ2-3, with D possibly being TRBD2 (5 bases). This CDR3 region has 15 residues. Per the germline V gene, CDR1 is KGHSH and CDR2 is LQKENI. V lost 1 base and J lost 2, with 10 bases in between. Here the CDR3 reads CASSPQTKSTDTQYF. Here the CDR3 DNA reads TGTGCCAGCTCACCACAGACTAAATCCACAGATACGCAGTATTTT.

In this sample, this clone turned up once. This chain connects TRBV6-6 to TRBJ2-3, with TRBD1 matching 7 bases. The CDR3 length is 14 residues. J lost 1 base, V lost 6 bases, and 4 bases had no gene match. Germline CDR1 is MNHNY and CDR2 is SVGAGI (reference sequence). This chain's CDR3 is CASRVGQGTDTQYF. CDR3 bases: TGTGCCAGCAGGGTTGGACAGGGCACAGATACGCAGTATTTT.

This clone was counted between two and nine times. The chain recombines TRBV7-8 with TRBJ2-3; a possible D gene is TRBD2 (6 bases). V lost 3 bases to trimming and J lost 2 bases, with 9 bases between them. The CDR3 runs to 14 residues. Germline assignment: CDR1 SGHVS and CDR2 FQNEAQ. CDR3 in DNA: TGTGCCAGCAGCTTGGGACTTTACACAGATACGCAGTATTTT. Amino acid sequence: CASSLGLYTDTQYF.

CDR3 residues: CASSFGGQGSTDTQYF. The CDR3 region has the DNA TGTGCCAGCAGCTTTGGGGGACAGGGAAGCACAGATACGCAGTATTTT. V is TRBV5-4 and J is TRBJ2-3, with TRBD1 identical over 9 bases. With V trimmed by 2 bases and J by 0 bases, 4 bases remained unmatched. CDR1 SGHNT and CDR2 YYREEE come from the germline V gene (reference sequence). This CDR3 spans 16 amino acids.

The genes are TRBV6-5 and TRBJ2-1, with D perhaps TRBD2 (6 bases). CDR1 is MNHEY, CDR2 SVGAGI, per germline. This CDR3 has 16 residues. Trimming stripped 0 bases from V and 1 base from J, with 10 bases between. In DNA, the CDR3 is TGTGCCAGCAGTTACTCGGGAGGCCATTCCTACAATGAGCAGTTCTTC. It yields the protein CASSYSGGHSYNEQFF.

The genes are TRBV19 and TRBJ2-7, with TRBD2 identical over 7 bases. With 5 bases clipped from V and 0 bases from J, the junction kept 4 bases outside the gene matches. The CDR3 is made up of 14 amino acids. CDR1 and CDR2 from the germline V gene are LNHDA and SQIVND (reference sequence). CDR3 DNA sequence: TGTGCCAGTAGTTTCCTAGCGGCCTCCTACGAGCAGTACTTC. This encodes CASSFLAASYEQYF.

Note on this clone: In the same sample, other DNA sequences code for this CDR3. V usage is TRBV4-2 and J usage is TRBJ2-2, with TRBD1 as a possible D gene (6 bases). The germline CDR1 and CDR2 sequences are LGHNA and YNFKEQ. The CDR3 totals 15 residues. V was cut by 1 base and J by 4 bases, with 10 bases left in between. This chain's CDR3 is CASSQVQGSTGELFF. CDR3 coding DNA: TGTGCCAGCAGCCAAGTACAGGGTAGCACCGGGGAGCTGTTTTTT.

The V call is TRBV2, the J call TRBJ2-1; 12 bases map to TRBD2. The CDR3 runs to 18 residues. Trimming removed 8 bases from V and 0 bases from J; junction bases left unmatched: 11. CDR1 and CDR2 from the germline V gene are SNHLY and FYNNEI. The CDR3 sequence is CASQGLAGLLGSYNEQFF. As DNA, the CDR3 is TGTGCCAGCCAAGGACTAGCGGGATTATTAGGCTCCTACAATGAGCAGTTCTTC. Based on the CDR3 plus reference TRBV2 and TRBJ2-1, the full variable domain is EPEVTQTPSHQVTQMGQEVILRCVPISNHLYFYWYRQILGQKVEFLVSFYNNEISEKSEIFDDQFSVERPDGSNFTLKIRSTKLEDSAMYFCASQGLAGLLGSYNEQFFGPGTRLTVL.

The chain carries TRBV4-1 and TRBJ2-2; D is uncertain. The germline V gene has CDR1 MGHRA and CDR2 YSYEKL. The V end lost 2 bases, the J end lost 1 base, and 8 bases lay between the germline ends. The CDR3 loop spans 15 amino acids. The CDR3 coding sequence is TGCGCCAGCAGCCAAACGCTGAGGAACACCGGGGAGCTGTTTTTT. Its protein product is CASSQTLRNTGELFF.

The chain couples TRBV6-5 to TRBJ2-7, with D possibly matching TRBD2 (6 bases). V lost 5 bases to trimming and J lost 7 bases, with 18 bases between them. In germline, CDR1 is MNHEY, CDR2 SVGAGI. The CDR3 covers 14 residues. The CDR3 sequence: CASSRSVGAGEQYF. Here the CDR3 DNA reads TGTGCCAGCAGTCGGTCGGTGGGAGCGGGTGAGCAGTACTTC.

CDR3 region: CSVERWGQGTKEQYF. In DNA form, the CDR3 reads TGCAGCGTTGAAAGGTGGGGACAGGGGACGAAAGAGCAGTACTTC. V and J are TRBV29-1 and TRBJ2-5, with 10 nucleotides matching TRBD1. CDR3 length equals 15 residues. The V gene's germline CDR1 is SQVTM and CDR2 ANQGSEA. V gave up 2 bases and J gave up 11 bases; unmatched junction bases: 14.

The CDR3: CASSLGLAGGPGGTDTQYF. The CDR3 DNA follows: TGTGCCAGCAGCTTAGGGCTAGCGGGAGGGCCAGGTGGCACAGATACGCAGTATTTT. The V call is TRBV11-2, the J call TRBJ2-3, with 12 bases identical to TRBD2. The ends lost 1 base at V and 1 base at J; junction bases unmatched: 9. Germline-derived CDR1 and CDR2 are SGHAT and FQNNGV. The CDR3 has 19 amino acids.

This clone was detected a few times. This chain connects TRBV27 to TRBJ2-5; 8 nucleotides agree with TRBD2. The CDR3 totals 13 residues. V gave up 9 bases and J gave up 4 bases; unmatched junction bases: 7. Germline V CDR1 and CDR2: MNHEY, SMNVEV (reference sequence). CDR3 sequence (DNA): TGTGCCAGTACGGGACTAGGAGGAGAGACCCAGTACTTC. Its protein product is CASTGLGGETQYF.

The chain carries TRBV19 and TRBJ1-5; no clear D gene. Germline values: CDR1 LNHDA, CDR2 SQIVND (reference sequence). This CDR3 is 15 amino acids long. V was trimmed by 2 bases and J by 7 bases, leaving 15 bases between them. In nucleotides, the CDR3 is TGTGCCAGTAGTATAAACCCCCCCAGATTACAGCCCCAGCATTTT. This gives the protein CASSINPPRLQPQHF.

This clone is medium-sized (0.01 to 0.1%) by share. V usage is TRBV2 and J usage is TRBJ1-1; maybe TRBD1 (5 bases). From germline, CDR1 is SNHLY and CDR2 FYNNEI. The length of the CDR3 is 14 residues. The ends were cut back, 9 bases at V and 3 bases at J, with 17 bases in the middle. CDR3 in amino acids: CASVATLGHTEAFF. Here the CDR3 DNA reads TGTGCCAGTGTAGCCACCTTGGGGCACACTGAAGCTTTCTTT.

V usage is TRBV6-5 and J usage is TRBJ2-7, with 7 nucleotides matching TRBD1. Germline assignment: CDR1 MNHEY and CDR2 SVGAGI. V trimming: 0 bases; J trimming: 0 bases; junction bases outside the gene matches: 2. CDR3 length: 15 residues. CDR3: CASSYSAGGSYEQYF. The CDR3 DNA reads as TGTGCCAGCAGTTACTCCGCAGGGGGCTCCTACGAGCAGTACTTC.

The chain employs TRBV5-4 and TRBJ2-7; 8 positions match TRBD1. This CDR3 has 14 residues. Trimming cost V 0 bases and J 5 bases; bases outside gene matches: 4. Germline lookup yields CDR1 SGHNT and CDR2 YYREEE (reference sequence). The CDR3: CASSLAHRGNEQYF. The DNA for the CDR3 is TGTGCCAGCAGCTTGGCCCACAGGGGGAACGAGCAGTACTTC.

This rearrangement joins TRBV18 to TRBJ1-5; no firm D call. Between the trimmed V and J ends, which lost 3 bases and 3 bases, there was a span of 18 bases. From germline, CDR1 is KGHSH and CDR2 LQKENI. This CDR3 region has 17 residues. CDR3 in amino acids: CASSPHERAGDNQPQHF. In DNA, the CDR3 is TGTGCCAGCTCACCCCATGAGAGGGCGGGAGACAATCAGCCCCAGCATTTT.

There are a few counts of this clone. The chain recombines TRBV5-1 with TRBJ2-3; 8 positions agree with TRBD1. The J segment lost 1 base and the V segment lost 6 bases, leaving 4 bases of the junction unmatched. The CDR3 covers 14 residues. The V gene's germline CDR1 is SGHRS and CDR2 YFSETQ. The CDR3 region is CASNKDRGTDTQYF. In DNA, the CDR3 is TGCGCCAGCAATAAGGACAGGGGCACAGATACGCAGTATTTT.

This chain uses TRBV4-2 with TRBJ2-3; D ambiguous. V shed 4 bases and J shed 0 bases, with 17 bases lying between them. Germline V gives CDR1 LGHNA, CDR2 YNFKEQ. This CDR3 has 17 residues. The DNA of the CDR3 is TGTGCCAGCAGCCCCCTAAGGTCGGAGAAAAGCACAGATACGCAGTATTTT. This codes for CASSPLRSEKSTDTQYF.

V usage is TRBV7-6 and J usage is TRBJ2-7; D is possibly TRBD1 (5 bases). The V end was cut by 2 bases, the J end by 2 bases, with 13 bases between. Germline assignment: CDR1 SGHVS and CDR2 FNYEAQ. This CDR3 has 15 residues. The CDR3 spells CASSLNTGATYEQYF. The DNA for the CDR3 is TGTGCCAGCAGCTTAAATACAGGAGCAACCTACGAGCAGTACTTC.

The rearrangement joins TRBV9 to TRBJ1-1; 11 bases line up with TRBD1. Looked up from germline, CDR1 is SGDLS and CDR2 is YYNGEE. CDR3 size: 14 residues. Trimming took 3 bases from V and 7 from J; bases not matched to a gene: 5. In DNA form, the CDR3 reads TGTGCCAGCAGCGCCTGGACAGGGGGCTTTGAAGCTTTCTTT. Residues: CASSAWTGGFEAFF.

CDR3 loop: CASSQWTSGDYNEQFF. CDR3 nucleotide sequence: TGTGCCAGCAGCCAATGGACTAGCGGGGATTACAATGAGCAGTTCTTC. V is TRBV2 and J is TRBJ2-1; 12 nucleotides align to TRBD2. V lost 6 bases and J lost 4; bases outside the gene matches: 7. The CDR3 totals 16 residues. Germline lookup yields CDR1 SNHLY and CDR2 FYNNEI.

The chain links TRBV25-1 to TRBJ1-2, with D unclear. Trimming stripped 6 bases from V and 4 bases from J, with 21 bases between. This CDR3 has 16 residues. Looked up from germline, CDR1 is MGHDK and CDR2 is SYGVNS. CDR3 bases: TGTGCCAGCAGACCCCGGATTGGGAGGCAGTCCTATGGCTACACCTTC. Translation: CASRPRIGRQSYGYTF.